Listed below are T cell receptor beta chains from one sample, sequenced in a study of CD8 T cells in Susac syndrome. TCRdb reanalysed the immunoSEQ multiplex PCR reads using MiXCR and keeps one entry per CDR3 protein. In the table there are some 94,000 distinct CDR3 sequences, just under 95% of which are singletons. Material: CD4+ T cells from PBMCs. These receptor sequences come from a human donor with Susac syndrome. CDR3s include the opening cysteine and the closing phenylalanine or tryptophan. Each record gives: J gene, V gene, D gene, CDR3 protein. A D gene is named only where the DNA matches it firmly.

>TRBJ2-1|TRBV3-1|-
CASSQDTASQFF
>TRBJ2-3|TRBV6-1|-
CASSERSNGEDTQYF
>TRBJ2-7|TRBV29-1|-
CSVDKGTHYEQYF
>TRBJ1-1|TRBV4-1|-
CASSQDWNTEAFF
>TRBJ1-5|TRBV14|-
CASSPMGRGPQHF
>TRBJ2-5|TRBV13|TRBD2
CASSLSSGLAGVNQETQYF
>TRBJ1-4|TRBV20-1|-
CSAPDRTNEKLFF
>TRBJ2-7|TRBV5-1|TRBD1
CASSLGGVGDYEQYF
>TRBJ1-1|TRBV25-1|-
CASGAGRNTEAFF
>TRBJ2-7|TRBV20-1|-
CSARVADHEQYF
>TRBJ2-5|TRBV18|TRBD1
CASSPPGQGGETQYF
>TRBJ1-1|TRBV6-5|-
CASKPTGPMNTEAFF
>TRBJ1-2|TRBV2|-
CAGDNPGTHYGYTF
>TRBJ2-1|TRBV29-1|TRBD2
CSVQWASGGDGEQFF
>TRBJ2-7|TRBV5-1|TRBD2
CASSLESSGVDEQYF
>TRBJ2-4|TRBV18|TRBD1
CASSPPRGQGPQLAKNIQYF
>TRBJ2-5|TRBV6-1|-
CASSEGGGGETQYF
>TRBJ2-5|TRBV4-1|TRBD2
CASSQAAGARETQYF
>TRBJ2-3|TRBV6-4|TRBD2
CASSDYELLAGATSTDTQYF
>TRBJ1-1|TRBV30|TRBD1
CAWRGTGLTEAFF
>TRBJ2-6|TRBV5-1|-
CASVSGDGANVLTF
>TRBJ1-6|TRBV12-3/TRBV12-4|-
CASKFEGPSSYNSPLHF
>TRBJ2-7|TRBV13|TRBD2
CASSFGTSSYEQYF
>TRBJ1-5|TRBV20-1|TRBD1
CSAQGQGANQPQHF
>TRBJ2-7|TRBV11-2|TRBD2
CASRRTSDYEQYF
>TRBJ2-1|TRBV9|TRBD2
CASSARLAGGRYNEQFF
>TRBJ2-7|TRBV4-3|-
CASSQGLEVADQYF
>TRBJ2-1|TRBV6-2/TRBV6-3|-
CASSYPSLSSYNEQFF
>TRBJ1-5|TRBV4-1|-
CASSQALWGNQPQHF
>TRBJ1-6|TRBV27|TRBD1
CASSLSSGQGLSPLHF
>TRBJ1-1|TRBV9|-
CASSVASSGYVGTEAFF
>TRBJ1-2|TRBV7-6|-
CASSVQQGRGYTF
>TRBJ2-5|TRBV28|TRBD1
CASSLGTGQETQYF
>TRBJ1-5|TRBV3-1|-
CASSQDRGVYQPQHF
>TRBJ2-5|TRBV7-2|-
CASSLRAEKTGTQYF
>TRBJ2-7|TRBV7-2|-
CASSSDSVWGEQYF
>TRBJ1-2|TRBV6-5|-
CASSNGALGGYTF
>TRBJ2-5|TRBV29-1|TRBD2
CSARSGGGETQYF
>TRBJ1-2|TRBV28|-
CASSDARGYTF
>TRBJ2-5|TRBV29-1|-
CSGARSQETQYF
>TRBJ1-4|TRBV28|-
CASRPRAVFATNEKLFF
>TRBJ1-2|TRBV28|TRBD1
CASRLTGGGYTF
>TRBJ1-2|TRBV27|-
CASSKRGGYGYTF
>TRBJ1-6|TRBV5-4|TRBD1
CASSLNRGLIGSPLHF
>TRBJ2-5|TRBV4-1|-
CASSQDGTTYQETQYF
>TRBJ1-5|TRBV3-1|-
CASSQGEQPQHF
>TRBJ2-7|TRBV6-2/TRBV6-3|-
CASNHGSYEQYF
>TRBJ1-1|TRBV6-2/TRBV6-3|-
CASSPEINRVNTEAFF
>TRBJ1-6|TRBV3-1|-
CASSPLGWGDSPLHF
>TRBJ1-2|TRBV28|-
CASTQGRGYTF
>TRBJ2-1|TRBV10-3|TRBD2
CAISDKGRNGRDNEQFF
>TRBJ1-1|TRBV30|-
CAWSRGISVTAFF
>TRBJ2-3|TRBV7-2|-
CASSLARAADTQYF
>TRBJ2-1|TRBV5-1|-
CASSLARVNEQFF
>TRBJ1-1|TRBV4-3|-
CASSQNRMNTEAFF
>TRBJ2-7|TRBV18|-
CASSPNNYEQYF
>TRBJ2-7|TRBV7-8|TRBD1
CASSTGRDRVISYEQYF